This T cell receptor (beta chain) was found in a study of blood T cell repertoires in COVID-19. Study summary: PBMCs, B-cell-depleted T cells, or T cells were the source of the cDNA or gDNA that made up the material.

Profiled with immunoSEQ multiplex PCR; TCRdb holds only in-frame clones, not every one. The table lists 250,000 to 300,000 clones, roughly nine tenths of them singletons, with 2% to 2.5% in the top ten. CDR3 length equals 13 residues. The ends were cut back, 3 bases at V and 2 bases at J, with 8 bases in the middle. The chain is built from TRBV12-3 or TRBV12-4 and TRBJ2-7; possible D gene TRBD2, 6 bases. This clonotype was obtained from a man between 50 and 59 years old with acute or convalescent COVID-19. Sequencing was performed on peripheral blood. CDR3 bases: TGTGCCAGCAGTTTGGCGGGAACCTACGAGCAGTACTTC. This translates into CASSLAGTYEQYF.